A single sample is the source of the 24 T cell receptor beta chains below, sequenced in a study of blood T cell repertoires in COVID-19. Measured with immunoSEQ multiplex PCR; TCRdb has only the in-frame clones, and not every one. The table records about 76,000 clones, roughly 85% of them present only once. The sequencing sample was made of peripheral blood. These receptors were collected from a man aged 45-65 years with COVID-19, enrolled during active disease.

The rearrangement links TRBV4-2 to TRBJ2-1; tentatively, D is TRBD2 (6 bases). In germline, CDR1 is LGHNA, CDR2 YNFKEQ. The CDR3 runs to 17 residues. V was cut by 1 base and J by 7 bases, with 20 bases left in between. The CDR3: CASSQGEGGRLRNEQFF. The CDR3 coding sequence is TGTGCCAGCAGCCAAGGTGAGGGAGGACGATTGCGAAATGAGCAGTTCTTC.

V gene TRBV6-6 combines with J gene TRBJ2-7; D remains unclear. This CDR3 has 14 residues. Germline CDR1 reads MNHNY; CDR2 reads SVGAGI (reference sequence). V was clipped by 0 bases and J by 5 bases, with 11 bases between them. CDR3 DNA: TGTGCCAGCAGTTACTCGATAGAACGCGACGAGCAGTACTTC. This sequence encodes CASSYSIERDEQYF.

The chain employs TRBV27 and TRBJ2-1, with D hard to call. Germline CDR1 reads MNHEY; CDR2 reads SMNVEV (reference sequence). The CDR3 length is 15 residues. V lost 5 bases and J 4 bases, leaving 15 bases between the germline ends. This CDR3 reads CASSPPERLYNEQFF. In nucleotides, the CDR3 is TGTGCCAGCAGTCCGCCGGAGCGTCTGTACAATGAGCAGTTCTTC.

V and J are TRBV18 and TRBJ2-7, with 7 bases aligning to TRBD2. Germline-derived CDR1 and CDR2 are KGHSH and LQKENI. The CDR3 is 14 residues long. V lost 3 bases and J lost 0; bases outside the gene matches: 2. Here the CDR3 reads CASSPQRGSYEQYF. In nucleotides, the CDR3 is TGTGCCAGCTCACCCCAGCGGGGCTCCTACGAGCAGTACTTC.

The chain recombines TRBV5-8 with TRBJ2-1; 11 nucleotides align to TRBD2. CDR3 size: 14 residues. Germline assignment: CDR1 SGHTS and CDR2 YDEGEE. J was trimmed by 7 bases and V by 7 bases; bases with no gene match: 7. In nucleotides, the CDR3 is TGTGCCAGCCTAAGACTAGCGGGATGGAATGAGCAGTTCTTC. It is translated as CASLRLAGWNEQFF.

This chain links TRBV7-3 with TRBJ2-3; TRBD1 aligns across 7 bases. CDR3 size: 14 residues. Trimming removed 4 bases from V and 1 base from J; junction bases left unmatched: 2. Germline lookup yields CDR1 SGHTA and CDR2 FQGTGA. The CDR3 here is CASSSGQGTDTQYF. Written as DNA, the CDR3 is TGTGCCAGCAGCTCAGGACAGGGCACAGATACGCAGTATTTT.

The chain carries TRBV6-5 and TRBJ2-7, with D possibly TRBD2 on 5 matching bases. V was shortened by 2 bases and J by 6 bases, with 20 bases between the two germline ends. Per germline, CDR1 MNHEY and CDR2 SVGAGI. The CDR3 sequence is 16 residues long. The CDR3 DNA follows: TGTGCCAGCAGTTACCAGAGACGGTTCGCGGGCCTCGAGCAGTACTTC. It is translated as CASSYQRRFAGLEQYF.

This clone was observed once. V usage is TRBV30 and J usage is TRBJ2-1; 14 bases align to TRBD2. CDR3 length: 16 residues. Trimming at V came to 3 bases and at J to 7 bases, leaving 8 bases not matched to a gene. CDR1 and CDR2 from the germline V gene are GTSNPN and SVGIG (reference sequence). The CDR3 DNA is TGTGCCTGGAGCGCCGGGACTAGCGGGAGTGGTAATGAGCAGTTCTTC. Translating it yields CAWSAGTSGSGNEQFF.

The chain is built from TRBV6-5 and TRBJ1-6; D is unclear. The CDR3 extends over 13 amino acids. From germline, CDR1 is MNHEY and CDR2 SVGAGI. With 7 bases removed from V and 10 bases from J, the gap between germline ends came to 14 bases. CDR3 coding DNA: TGTGCCAGCAAAAGCGGGTTAGAATCACCCCTCCACTTT. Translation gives CASKSGLESPLHF.

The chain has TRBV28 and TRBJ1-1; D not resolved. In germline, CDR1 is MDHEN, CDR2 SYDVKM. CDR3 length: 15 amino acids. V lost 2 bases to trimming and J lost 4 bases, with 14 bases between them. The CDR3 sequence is CASSLTGASSTEAFF. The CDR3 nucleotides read TGTGCCAGCAGTTTAACCGGCGCGTCTAGCACTGAAGCTTTCTTT.

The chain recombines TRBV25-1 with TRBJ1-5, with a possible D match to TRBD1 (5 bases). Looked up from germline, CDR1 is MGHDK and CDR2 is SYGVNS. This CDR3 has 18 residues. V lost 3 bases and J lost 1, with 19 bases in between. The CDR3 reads CASSDGRDLGVSNQPQHF. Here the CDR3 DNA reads TGTGCCAGCAGTGACGGCCGGGACTTAGGGGTGAGCAATCAGCCCCAGCATTTT.

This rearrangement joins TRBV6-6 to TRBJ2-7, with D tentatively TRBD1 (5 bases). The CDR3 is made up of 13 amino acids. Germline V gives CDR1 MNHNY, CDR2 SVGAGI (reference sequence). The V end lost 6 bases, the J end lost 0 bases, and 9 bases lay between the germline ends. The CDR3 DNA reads TGTGCCAGCAGCCGCGGACACTCCTACGAGCAGTACTTC. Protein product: CASSRGHSYEQYF.

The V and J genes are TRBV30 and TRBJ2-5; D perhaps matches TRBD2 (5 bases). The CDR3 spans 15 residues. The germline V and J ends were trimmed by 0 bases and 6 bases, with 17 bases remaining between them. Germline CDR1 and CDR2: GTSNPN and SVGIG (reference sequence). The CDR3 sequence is CAWSVLARGWKTQYF. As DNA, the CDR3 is TGTGCCTGGAGTGTACTGGCGAGAGGGTGGAAGACCCAGTACTTC.

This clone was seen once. The CDR3 sequence is CASSESGGRGTDTQYF. The CDR3 DNA reads as TGTGCCAGCAGTGAATCAGGGGGAAGAGGCACAGATACGCAGTATTTT. V is TRBV6-1 and J is TRBJ2-3; TRBD1 matches 7 bases. The V gene's germline CDR1 is MNHNS and CDR2 SASEGT. V shed 2 bases and J 1 base; nucleotides not matched to a gene: 6. The CDR3 extends over 16 amino acids.

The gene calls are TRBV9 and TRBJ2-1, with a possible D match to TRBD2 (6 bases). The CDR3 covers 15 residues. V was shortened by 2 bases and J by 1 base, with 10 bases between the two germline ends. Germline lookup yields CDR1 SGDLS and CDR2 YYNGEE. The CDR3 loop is CASSVLAESYNEQFF. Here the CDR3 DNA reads TGTGCCAGCAGCGTTTTAGCGGAATCCTACAATGAGCAGTTCTTC.

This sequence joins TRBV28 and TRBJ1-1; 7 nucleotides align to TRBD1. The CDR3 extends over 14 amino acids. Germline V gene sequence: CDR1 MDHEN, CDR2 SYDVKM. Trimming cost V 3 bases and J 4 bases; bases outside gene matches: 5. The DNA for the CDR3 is TGTGCCAGCAGTTTCAGGGGGGCTGGCACTGAAGCTTTCTTT. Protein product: CASSFRGAGTEAFF.

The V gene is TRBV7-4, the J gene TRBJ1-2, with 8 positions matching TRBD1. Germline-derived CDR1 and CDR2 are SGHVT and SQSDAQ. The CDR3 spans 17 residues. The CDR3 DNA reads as TGTGCAAAGCTATCTGAGGACAGGGTAGAGTGGGGGTATGGCTACACCTTC. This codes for CAKLSEDRVEWGYGYTF.

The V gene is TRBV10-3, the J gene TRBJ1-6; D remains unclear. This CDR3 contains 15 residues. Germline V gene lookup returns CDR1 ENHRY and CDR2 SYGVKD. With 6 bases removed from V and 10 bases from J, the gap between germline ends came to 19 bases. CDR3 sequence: CAISNTGRLGSPLHF. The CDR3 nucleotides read TGTGCCATCAGCAACACCGGTAGGCTGGGCTCACCCCTCCACTTT.

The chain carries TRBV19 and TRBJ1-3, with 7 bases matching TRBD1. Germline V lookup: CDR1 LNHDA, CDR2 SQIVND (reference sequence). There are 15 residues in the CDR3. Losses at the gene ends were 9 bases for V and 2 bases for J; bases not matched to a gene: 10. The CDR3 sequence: CASRTDRMTGNTIYF. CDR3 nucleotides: TGTGCCAGCCGAACGGACAGGATGACTGGAAACACCATATATTTT.

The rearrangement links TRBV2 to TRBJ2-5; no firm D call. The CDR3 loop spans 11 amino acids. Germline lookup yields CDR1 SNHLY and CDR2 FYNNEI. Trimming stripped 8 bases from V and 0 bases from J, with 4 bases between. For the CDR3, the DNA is TGTGCCAGCGAGTACCAAGAGACCCAGTACTTC. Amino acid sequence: CASEYQETQYF.

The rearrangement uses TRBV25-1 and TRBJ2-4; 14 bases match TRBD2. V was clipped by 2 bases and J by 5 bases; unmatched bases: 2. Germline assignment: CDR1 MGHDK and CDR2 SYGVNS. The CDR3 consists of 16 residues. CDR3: CASSEGTSGSQNIQYF. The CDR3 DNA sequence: TGTGCCAGCAGTGAAGGGACTAGCGGGAGTCAAAACATTCAGTACTTC.

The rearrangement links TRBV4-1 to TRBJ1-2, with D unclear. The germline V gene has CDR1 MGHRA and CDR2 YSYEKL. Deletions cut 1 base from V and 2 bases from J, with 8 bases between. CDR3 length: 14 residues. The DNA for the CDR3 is TGCGCCAGCAGCCAAGTTCCGGGGAACTATGGCTACACCTTC. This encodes CASSQVPGNYGYTF.

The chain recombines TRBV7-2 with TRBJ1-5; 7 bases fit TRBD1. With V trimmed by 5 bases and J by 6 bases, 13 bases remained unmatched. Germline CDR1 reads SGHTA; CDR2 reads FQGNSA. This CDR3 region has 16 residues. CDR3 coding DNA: TGTGCCAGCAGCGAGGGGGCGGGTAGGATTGGTCAGCCCCAGCATTTT. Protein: CASSEGAGRIGQPQHF.

The CDR3 loop reads CASSPERASVSHYEQYF. The DNA for the CDR3 is TGTGCCAGCAGCCCAGAGAGGGCTAGCGTCAGCCACTACGAGCAGTACTTC. The V call is TRBV25-1, the J call TRBJ2-7, with D possibly matching TRBD2 (6 bases). The CDR3 is 17 amino acids. Germline CDR1 is MGHDK and CDR2 is SYGVNS. Trimming cost V 6 bases and J 3 bases, with 24 bases left between them.